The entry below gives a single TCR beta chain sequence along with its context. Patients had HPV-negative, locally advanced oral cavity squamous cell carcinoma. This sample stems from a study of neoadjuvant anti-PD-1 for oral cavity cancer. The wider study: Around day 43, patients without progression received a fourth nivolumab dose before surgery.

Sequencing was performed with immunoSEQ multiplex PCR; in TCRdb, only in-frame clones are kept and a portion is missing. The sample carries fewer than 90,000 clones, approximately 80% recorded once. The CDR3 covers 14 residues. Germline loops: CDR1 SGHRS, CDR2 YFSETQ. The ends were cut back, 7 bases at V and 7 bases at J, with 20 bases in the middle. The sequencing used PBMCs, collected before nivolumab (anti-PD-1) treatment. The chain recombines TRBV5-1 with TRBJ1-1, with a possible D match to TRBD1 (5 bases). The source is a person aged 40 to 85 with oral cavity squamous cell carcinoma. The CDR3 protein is CASRGGAMDGEAFF. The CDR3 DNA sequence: TGCGCCAGCCGGGGGGGAGCCATGGATGGTGAAGCTTTCTTT.